The 25 T cell receptor beta chains in this list originate from one sample, sequenced in a study of a mutant IDH1 vaccine in newly diagnosed glioma. The antigens of these receptors remain unknown. TCRdb's copy holds only in-frame clones and misses some; the assay was immunoSEQ multiplex PCR. The data contain about 40,000 clones, 80% of them singletons. Time point reported: week 11, during vaccination. The vaccine gave 300 ug of a 20-mer mutant IDH1 peptide subcutaneously per dose. Sequencing was performed on peripheral blood mononuclear cells (PBMCs), taken from a glioma patient whose treatment included an IDH1 peptide vaccine. These receptor sequences come from a woman aged 25 to 39 with glioma. Some clones in this sample may be carry-over from other donors' samples.

The chain links TRBV27 to TRBJ1-1; no reliable D call. Trimming shortened V by 5 bases and J by 4 bases, and 14 bases separated the two germline ends. CDR1 is MNHEY, CDR2 SMNVEV, per germline (reference sequence). The length of the CDR3 is 14 residues. This chain's CDR3 is CASSPPGPFTEAFF. DNA for the CDR3: TGTGCCAGCAGTCCCCCGGGCCCATTCACTGAAGCTTTCTTT.

The chain employs TRBV19 and TRBJ1-2; 10 bases fit TRBD1. Germline CDR1 reads LNHDA; CDR2 reads SQIVND (reference sequence). The CDR3 runs to 12 residues. After removal of 6 bases from V and 8 bases from J, the junction contained 3 bases not matched to a gene. The CDR3 sequence: CASRGQGKGYTF. CDR3 DNA sequence: TGTGCCAGTAGGGGACAGGGGAAAGGCTACACCTTC. The entire variable domain, with the rest obtained from reference TRBV19 and TRBJ1-2, is as follows: DGGITQSPKYLFRKEGQNVTLSCEQNLNHDAMYWYRQDPGQGLRLIYYSQIVNDFQKGDIAEGYSVSREKKESFPLTVTSAQKNPTAFYLCASRGQGKGYTFGSGTRLTVV.

The chain is built from TRBV30 and TRBJ2-7; 8 bases are a match to TRBD2. The ends lost 8 bases at V and 2 bases at J; junction bases unmatched: 11. Germline CDR1 GTSNPN, CDR2 SVGIG (reference sequence). The CDR3 runs 14 residues. The CDR3 reads CAGGPGLGPYEQYF. DNA of the CDR3: TGTGCCGGAGGACCGGGACTAGGCCCCTACGAGCAGTACTTC.

V is TRBV5-1 and J is TRBJ2-1; 13 bases match TRBD2. CDR1 is SGHRS, CDR2 YFSETQ, per germline. V lost 1 base, J lost 8 bases, and 3 bases stayed unmatched. There are 15 residues in the CDR3. Here the CDR3 DNA reads TGCGCCAGCAGCTTGAGGACTAGCGGGAGCTATGAGCAGTTCTTC. This encodes CASSLRTSGSYEQFF.

The chain is built from TRBV9 and TRBJ2-1, with a weak D call TRBD2 (6 bases). CDR3 length equals 15 residues. Trimming shortened V by 0 bases and J by 6 bases, and 13 bases separated the two germline ends. From germline, CDR1 is SGDLS and CDR2 YYNGEE. This chain's CDR3 is CASSVAGVGGNEQFF. The CDR3, as DNA: TGTGCCAGCAGCGTAGCTGGGGTGGGGGGCAATGAGCAGTTCTTC. The whole variable domain, remainder taken from reference TRBV9 and TRBJ2-1, is DSGVTQTPKHLITATGQRVTLRCSPRSGDLSVYWYQQSLDQGLQFLIQYYNGEERAKGNILERFSAQQFPDLHSELNLSSLELGDSALYFCASSVAGVGGNEQFFGPGTRLTVL.

This clone was seen a single time. The rearrangement joins TRBV7-8 to TRBJ2-5; TRBD2 aligns across 9 bases. With V trimmed by 7 bases and J by 3 bases, 3 bases remained unmatched. The CDR3 is 13 residues long. Per the germline V gene, CDR1 is SGHVS and CDR2 is FQNEAQ. DNA of the CDR3: TGTGCCAGCATCGGGACTAGCAAAGAGACCCAGTACTTC. Its translation: CASIGTSKETQYF.

The V call is TRBV14, the J call TRBJ1-1, with D possibly being TRBD1 (5 bases). Germline CDR1 is SGHDN and CDR2 is FVKESK. This CDR3 spans 13 amino acids. Trimming removed 3 bases from V and 6 bases from J, with 11 bases in between. CDR3 sequence: CASSQRRGAEAFF. CDR3 sequence (DNA): TGTGCCAGCAGCCAGAGGAGAGGGGCTGAAGCTTTCTTT.

This clone was seen a single time. The chain carries TRBV2 and TRBJ2-7, with 7 bases aligning to TRBD2. With V trimmed by 5 bases and J by 0 bases, 4 bases remained unmatched. Looked up from germline, CDR1 is SNHLY and CDR2 is FYNNEI. The CDR3 covers 14 residues. This CDR3 reads CASSLAGPSYEQYF. The CDR3 coding sequence is TGTGCCAGCAGTTTAGCGGGCCCCTCCTACGAGCAGTACTTC.

The chain couples TRBV19 to TRBJ2-1; a weak D match, TRBD2 (6 bases). Germline CDR1 and CDR2: LNHDA and SQIVND (reference sequence). The CDR3 sequence is 15 residues long. The V gene lost 7 bases and the J gene lost 8 bases, with 21 bases spanning the gap. CDR3 region: CASTSPGVARDEQFF. CDR3 DNA sequence: TGTGCCAGTACTTCTCCGGGGGTCGCGAGGGATGAGCAGTTCTTC.

The chain combines TRBV9 with TRBJ2-2; D gene unclear. Trimming removed 0 bases at V and 5 bases at J, with 8 bases between. Looked up from germline, CDR1 is SGDLS and CDR2 is YYNGEE. This CDR3 spans 14 amino acids. The CDR3 region has the DNA TGTGCCAGCAGCGTAGCAATGCTAACCGGGGAGCTGTTTTTT. Translating it yields CASSVAMLTGELFF.

V is TRBV28 and J is TRBJ1-3; D is perhaps TRBD1 (6 bases). Trimming shortened V by 5 bases and J by 4 bases, and 9 bases separated the two germline ends. This CDR3 spans 13 amino acids. CDR1 MDHEN and CDR2 SYDVKM come from the germline V gene. Here the CDR3 reads CASSTGWGNTIYF. The CDR3 DNA is TGTGCCAGCAGTACAGGGTGGGGAAACACCATATATTTT. Filled out from reference TRBV28 and TRBJ1-3, the complete variable domain reads DVKVTQSSRYLVKRTGEKVFLECVQDMDHENMFWYRQDPGLGLRLIYFSYDVKMKEKGDIPEGYSVSREKKERFSLILESASTNQTSMYLCASSTGWGNTIYFGEGSWLTVV.

This chain links TRBV7-8 with TRBJ2-1, with D uncertain. Germline lookup yields CDR1 SGHVS and CDR2 FQNEAQ. With 4 bases removed from V and 2 bases from J, the gap between germline ends came to 18 bases. The CDR3 is made up of 17 amino acids. The CDR3 loop is CASSSQILGNTYNEQFF. The DNA of the CDR3 is TGTGCCAGCAGCTCCCAAATCCTGGGGAATACCTACAATGAGCAGTTCTTC.

This chain uses TRBV14 with TRBJ2-7; D is possibly TRBD2 (6 bases). CDR1 and CDR2 (germline): SGHDN, FVKESK. Trimming took 0 bases from V and 0 from J, leaving 12 bases between them. The CDR3 sequence is 16 residues long. The CDR3 region is CASSQEPSASSYEQYF. CDR3 in DNA: TGTGCCAGCAGCCAAGAGCCTAGCGCGAGCTCCTACGAGCAGTACTTC.

This clone appeared a single time. This rearrangement joins TRBV5-1 to TRBJ2-5; TRBD1 might be the D (7 bases). This CDR3 is 15 amino acids long. The V end lost 2 bases, the J end lost 4 bases, and 15 bases lay between the germline ends. CDR1 is SGHRS, CDR2 YFSETQ, per germline. CDR3 residues: CASSFQGQGGETQYF. The DNA for the CDR3 is TGCGCCAGCAGCTTCCAGGGTCAGGGGGGAGAGACCCAGTACTTC.

This chain uses TRBV19 with TRBJ1-4; D remains ambiguous. V lost 6 bases to trimming and J lost 5 bases, with 16 bases between them. Germline CDR1 LNHDA, CDR2 SQIVND (reference sequence). The CDR3 is 15 residues long. The CDR3 sequence: CASSPPADLNEKLFF. The CDR3 DNA reads as TGTGCCAGTAGCCCCCCGGCTGATTTGAATGAAAAACTGTTTTTT.

The chain links TRBV5-1 to TRBJ2-1; tentatively, D is TRBD2 (6 bases). V was trimmed by 0 bases and J by 6 bases, leaving 7 bases between them. Germline V gene sequence: CDR1 SGHRS, CDR2 YFSETQ. There are 13 residues in the CDR3. CDR3 region: CASSLVGGNEQFF. CDR3 coding DNA: TGCGCCAGCAGCTTGGTGGGGGGCAATGAGCAGTTCTTC.

In this sample, this clone turned up once. The CDR3: CAYLRGRDYGYTF. The CDR3 DNA follows: TGTGCCTACCTGCGCGGCAGGGACTATGGCTACACCTTC. V is TRBV30 and J is TRBJ1-2; possible D gene TRBD1, 5 bases. The CDR3 spans 13 residues. Trimming left V 7 bases short and J 3 bases short, with 15 bases between. In germline, CDR1 is GTSNPN, CDR2 SVGIG (reference sequence).

This chain connects TRBV5-6 to TRBJ2-1; no firm D call. This CDR3 is built from 14 residues. The germline V gene encodes CDR1 SGHDT and CDR2 YYEEEE. V lost 0 bases and J 5 bases, leaving 9 bases between the germline ends. Here the CDR3 reads CASSLETPHNEQFF. CDR3 bases: TGTGCCAGCAGCTTGGAGACGCCCCACAATGAGCAGTTCTTC.

The chain is built from TRBV28 and TRBJ1-5; TRBD1 agrees at 7 bases. The germline CDR1 and CDR2 sequences are MDHEN and SYDVKM. V trimming: 10 bases; J trimming: 3 bases; junction bases outside the gene matches: 3. This CDR3 spans 12 amino acids. CDR3 sequence (DNA): TGTGCCAACGGACAGGCCAATCAGCCCCAGCATTTT. Translation: CANGQANQPQHF.

The chain recombines TRBV10-3 with TRBJ1-5, with no clear D. Trimming removed 4 bases at V and 0 bases at J, with 10 bases between. CDR3 length equals 15 residues. The germline CDR1 and CDR2 sequences are ENHRY and SYGVKD. This chain's CDR3 is CAISGIGDSNQPQHF. The CDR3 DNA sequence: TGTGCCATCAGTGGTATAGGAGATAGCAATCAGCCCCAGCATTTT.

This chain connects TRBV7-2 to TRBJ2-1; D gene ambiguous. Germline V CDR1 and CDR2: SGHTA, FQGNSA. The CDR3 sequence is 12 residues long. The germline V and J ends were trimmed by 3 bases and 9 bases, with 9 bases remaining between them. CDR3: CASSFLDSEQFF. The CDR3 DNA sequence: TGTGCCAGCAGCTTTTTAGATAGTGAGCAGTTCTTC.

This clone has just one count. The V gene is TRBV12-5, the J gene TRBJ1-5; D uncertain. This CDR3 has 12 amino acids. Germline CDR1 and CDR2: LGHNT and FRNRAP. V was shortened by 4 bases and J by 6 bases, with 7 bases between the two germline ends. This CDR3 reads CASGYGSQPQHF. CDR3 coding DNA: TGTGCTAGTGGTTACGGGTCTCAGCCCCAGCATTTT.

The CDR3 here is CASSKDRGGETQYF. The CDR3 DNA is TGTGCCAGTAGTAAGGACAGGGGAGGGGAGACCCAGTACTTC. The genes are TRBV19 and TRBJ2-5; 9 nucleotides align to TRBD1. Germline V gives CDR1 LNHDA, CDR2 SQIVND (reference sequence). CDR3 length: 14 amino acids. Unmatched junction bases numbered 5, after V lost 4 bases and J lost 5 bases.

The genes are TRBV5-6 and TRBJ2-1; TRBD2 agrees at 12 bases. The ends lost 4 bases at V and 7 bases at J; junction bases unmatched: 3. The CDR3 runs to 14 residues. Germline loops: CDR1 SGHDT, CDR2 YYEEEE. CDR3 residues: CASSPGTSGNEQFF. Written as DNA, the CDR3 is TGTGCCAGCAGCCCTGGGACTAGCGGGAATGAGCAGTTCTTC.

This rearrangement joins TRBV6-5 to TRBJ2-7; D not certain. This CDR3 comprises 16 residues. V dropped 0 bases and J dropped 1 base, with 13 bases sitting between them. Germline lookup yields CDR1 MNHEY and CDR2 SVGAGI. CDR3 in DNA: TGTGCCAGCAGTTACTCGAGGTTACAATTATCCTACGAGCAGTACTTC. Amino acid sequence: CASSYSRLQLSYEQYF.